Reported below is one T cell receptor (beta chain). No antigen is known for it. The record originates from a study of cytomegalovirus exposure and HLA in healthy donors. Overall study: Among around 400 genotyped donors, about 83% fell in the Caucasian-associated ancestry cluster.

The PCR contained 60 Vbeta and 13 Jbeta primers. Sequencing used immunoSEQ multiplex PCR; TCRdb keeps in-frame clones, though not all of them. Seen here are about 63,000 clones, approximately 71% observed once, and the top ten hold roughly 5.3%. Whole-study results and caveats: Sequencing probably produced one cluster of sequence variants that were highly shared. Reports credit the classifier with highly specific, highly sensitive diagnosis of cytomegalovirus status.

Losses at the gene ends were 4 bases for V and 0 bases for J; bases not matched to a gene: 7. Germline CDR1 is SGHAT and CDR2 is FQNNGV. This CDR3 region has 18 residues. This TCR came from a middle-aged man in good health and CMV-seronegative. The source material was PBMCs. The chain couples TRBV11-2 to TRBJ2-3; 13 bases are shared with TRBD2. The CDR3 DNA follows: TGTGCCAGCAGCTGGACTAGCGGGGGCTTCACTAGCACAGATACGCAGTATTTT. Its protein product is CASSWTSGGFTSTDTQYF. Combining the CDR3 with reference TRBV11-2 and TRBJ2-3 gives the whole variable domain EAGVAQSPRYKIIEKRQSVAFWCNPISGHATLYWYQQILGQGPKLLIQFQNNGVVDDSQLPKDRFSAERLKGVDSTLKIQPAKLEDSAVYLCASSWTSGGFTSTDTQYFGPGTRLTVL.